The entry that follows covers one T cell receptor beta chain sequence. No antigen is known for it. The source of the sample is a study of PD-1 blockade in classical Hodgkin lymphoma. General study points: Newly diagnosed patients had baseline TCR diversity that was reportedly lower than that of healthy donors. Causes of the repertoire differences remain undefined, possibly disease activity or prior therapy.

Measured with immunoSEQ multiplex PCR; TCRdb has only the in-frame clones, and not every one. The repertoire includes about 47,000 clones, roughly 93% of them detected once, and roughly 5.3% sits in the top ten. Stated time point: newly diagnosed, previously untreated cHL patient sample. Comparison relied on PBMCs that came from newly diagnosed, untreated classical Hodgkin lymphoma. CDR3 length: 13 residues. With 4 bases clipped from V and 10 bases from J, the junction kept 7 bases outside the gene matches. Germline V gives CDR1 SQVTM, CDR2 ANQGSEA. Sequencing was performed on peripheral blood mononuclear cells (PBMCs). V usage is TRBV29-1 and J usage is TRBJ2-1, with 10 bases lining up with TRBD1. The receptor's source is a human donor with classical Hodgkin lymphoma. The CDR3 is CSVAGQDRGEQFF. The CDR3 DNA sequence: TGCAGCGTTGCGGGACAGGACAGGGGGGAGCAGTTCTTC.